A single sample gave rise to the 8 T cell receptor beta chains below, sequenced in a study of human thymus T cells. Thymus pieces cut out during corrective heart surgery were the tissue that was used. The assay was immunoSEQ multiplex PCR, and TCRdb's table has in-frame clones only and misses some. The repertoire consists of roughly 130,000 clones, with 90% to 95% occurring once and the leading ten covering around 0.022%. The sequenced sample consisted of thymus tissue. The receptors come from a boy in the first two years of life with a congenital heart defect but otherwise immunologically healthy.

The chain is built from TRBV29-1 and TRBJ2-5; D might be TRBD1 (5 bases). V lost 7 bases and J 4 bases, leaving 10 bases between the germline ends. The CDR3 runs 11 residues. From germline, CDR1 is SQVTM and CDR2 ANQGSEA. The CDR3 here is CSARVRETQYF. The CDR3, as DNA: TGCAGCGCCAGGGTGAGAGAGACCCAGTACTTC.

The genes are TRBV7-9 and TRBJ2-3; 9 bases agree with TRBD1. Germline V gene sequence: CDR1 SEHNR, CDR2 FQNEAQ (reference sequence). With 7 bases clipped from V and 3 bases from J, the junction kept 11 bases outside the gene matches. The CDR3 spans 16 residues. DNA of the CDR3: TGTGCCAGCACCCCCCGTGTGGGACAGGGTACAGATACGCAGTATTTT. This sequence encodes CASTPRVGQGTDTQYF. Drawing the rest from reference TRBV7-9 and TRBJ2-3, the complete variable domain is DTGVSQNPRHKITKRGQNVTFRCDPISEHNRLYWYRQTLGQGPEFLTYFQNEAQLEKSRLLSDRFSAERPKGSFSTLEIQRTEQGDSAMYLCASTPRVGQGTDTQYFGPGTRLTVL.

The rearrangement links TRBV6-4 to TRBJ2-3; a weak D match, TRBD2 (6 bases). V was pared by 3 bases and J by 2 bases, with 15 bases between. CDR3 size: 16 residues. Looked up from germline, CDR1 is MRHNA and CDR2 is SNTAGT. CDR3 DNA: TGTGCCAGCAGTGATTACCTAGCGAGACTCACAGATACGCAGTATTTT. The encoded protein is CASSDYLARLTDTQYF.

The rearrangement uses TRBV27 and TRBJ2-6, with D perhaps assigned TRBD1 or TRBD2 (6 bases each). The CDR3 has 19 residues. V was clipped by 5 bases and J by 0 bases, with 20 bases between them. Germline V gives CDR1 MNHEY, CDR2 SMNVEV (reference sequence). This CDR3 is CASSPEEGGFGSGANVLTF. In nucleotides, the CDR3 is TGTGCCAGCAGTCCCGAAGAAGGGGGGTTCGGCTCTGGGGCCAACGTCCTGACTTTC.

This chain uses TRBV11-3 with TRBJ1-2, with D possibly matching TRBD1 (6 bases). The ends were cut back, 0 bases at V and 5 bases at J, with 13 bases in the middle. The CDR3 is 15 residues long. The germline gives CDR1 SGHNT, CDR2 YENEEA. CDR3 DNA: TGTGCCAGCAGCTTAGAGGTGGGGGCAGGATATGGCTACACCTTC. Encoded protein: CASSLEVGAGYGYTF.

V and J are TRBV27 and TRBJ1-4; 9 positions match TRBD1. The CDR3 covers 17 residues. Looked up from germline, CDR1 is MNHEY and CDR2 is SMNVEV (reference sequence). J lost 7 bases, V lost 6 bases, and 15 bases had no gene match. The CDR3 loop reads CASRTGQGDRRGEKLFF. CDR3 in DNA: TGTGCCAGCAGAACGGGACAGGGAGATCGGCGTGGTGAAAAACTGTTTTTT.

This clone was recorded only once. The gene calls are TRBV27 and TRBJ2-5; possibly TRBD2 for D (6 bases). Germline-derived CDR1 and CDR2 are MNHEY and SMNVEV (reference sequence). CDR3 length equals 13 residues. The V and J ends lost 8 bases and 2 bases respectively, with 12 bases between them. CDR3 loop: CASGSGGQETQYF. CDR3 in DNA: TGTGCCAGCGGTAGCGGCGGACAAGAGACCCAGTACTTC.

This clone was seen once. The chain employs TRBV5-1 and TRBJ2-5; D perhaps matches TRBD2 (7 bases). Germline CDR1 SGHRS, CDR2 YFSETQ. Trimming shortened V by 3 bases and J by 5 bases, and 17 bases separated the two germline ends. The CDR3 is made up of 15 amino acids. Here the CDR3 DNA reads TGCGCCAGCAGCTGCCGGGGGGCCGGGGCGGAGACCCAGTACTTC. Its translation: CASSCRGAGAETQYF.